This T cell receptor (beta chain) was retrieved from a study of OX40 agonist ivuxolimab in advanced cancers. Study details: Subjects had a mean age of around 60 years, with a range of roughly 20 to 80; around 80% were male.

Regarding the study as a whole: Nonresponders included some who also had low normalized T-cell clonal expansion. Still undetermined is the antigen specificity of the expanded peripheral T cells.

Worth noting for this clone: Its matching antigen is unknown.

The CDR3 covers 10 residues. This table comes from immunoSEQ multiplex PCR, and its TCRdb copy is limited to in-frame clones, with some not included. The sample lists 130,000 or so clones, 85% to 95% seen once, with approximately 0.99% in the top ten. This receptor was identified in an adult with an advanced solid tumor such as melanoma, head and neck, liver or kidney cancer. This sequence joins TRBV21-1 and TRBJ1-6. TRBV21-1 is a documented pseudogene. The specimen comprised CD4+ or CD8+ T cells sorted from blood, sampled in a trial of the OX40 agonist ivuxolimab. CDR3 amino acids: CASPRAPLHF. The CDR3 DNA reads TGTGCCAGCCCCCGGGCACCCCTCCACTTT.